The clone carrying this TCR beta chain was counted between two and nine times. What it recognizes is unknown. These data are taken from a study of beta chain features in type 1 diabetes. Across the whole study: In age, gender and cell yields, patients were similar to healthy donors. All samples yielded 107,917,701 examined sorted cells.

Overall study results and limits: Lower insertion and higher deletion counts appeared at VDJ junctions in type 1 diabetes patients.

Using CD45RO/CCR7/CD25/CD127/CD95/CD27, CD4+ naive, central memory, regulatory and stem cell-like memory cells were sorted. This CDR3 comprises 12 residues. Trimming pared 2 bases from V and 8 bases from J, leaving 9 bases between. Germline values: CDR1 MNHNS, CDR2 SASEGT. Of the isolated RNA, all was reverse transcribed, and so the sequenced material was expressed TCRB transcripts. The repertoire was sequenced with immunoSEQ multiplex PCR; TCRdb's copy has only in-frame clones and lacks some. The sample has roughly 230,000 clones, 9.6% seen once. The rearrangement joins TRBV6-1 to TRBJ1-2; unclear D gene. This clonotype was obtained from a woman younger than 35 in good health. The sample comprised naive CD4+ T cells from blood. CDR3 protein: CASSEKGGGYTF. CDR3 bases: TGTGCCAGCAGTGAAAAGGGAGGCGGCTACACCTTC.